The source of this T cell receptor beta chain is a study of blood T cell repertoires in COVID-19. Turning to the study itself: Specimens from acute and convalescent COVID-19 originated in the United States, Italy and Spain.

Authors' analysis steps: Reference gene primer amplification gave nucleated cell count estimates. Assay used: immunoSEQ multiplex PCR; TCRdb lists only in-frame clones, some missing. V, J and clone size were drawn from that table, and D and trimming were deduced from the DNA. Found here are about 250,000 clones, roughly 86% of them singletons; the top ten hold about 6%. Seattle enrolled patients during active infection and tracked them longitudinally. The CDR3 is made up of 12 amino acids. V lost 6 bases, J lost 6 bases, and 14 bases lay in between. CDR1 and CDR2 (germline): GTSNPN, SVGIG (reference sequence). This clone was counted only a few times.

This clonotype originated in a woman of 80 years or more with COVID-19, enrolled during active disease. Sequenced sample: peripheral blood. This sequence joins TRBV30 and TRBJ1-2; D not resolved. The CDR3 sequence: CACREGGHGYTF. CDR3 sequence (DNA): TGTGCCTGTCGAGAGGGAGGTCATGGCTACACCTTC.